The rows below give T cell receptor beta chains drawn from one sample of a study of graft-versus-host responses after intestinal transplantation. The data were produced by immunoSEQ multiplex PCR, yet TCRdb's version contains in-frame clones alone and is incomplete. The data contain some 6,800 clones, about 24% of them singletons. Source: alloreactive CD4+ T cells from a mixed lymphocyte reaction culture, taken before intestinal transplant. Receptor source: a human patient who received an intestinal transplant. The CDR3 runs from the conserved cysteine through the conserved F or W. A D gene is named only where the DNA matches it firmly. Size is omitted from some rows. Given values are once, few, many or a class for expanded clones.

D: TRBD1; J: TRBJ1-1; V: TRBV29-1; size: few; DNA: TGCAGCGTTGGACAGGGGAAGGACACTGAAGCTTTCTTT; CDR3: CSVGQGKDTEAFF
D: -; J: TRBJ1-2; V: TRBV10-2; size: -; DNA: TGCGCCAGCAGTGACCCGGGAGGGGGGACTAACTATGGCTACACCTTC; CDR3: CASSDPGGGTNYGYTF
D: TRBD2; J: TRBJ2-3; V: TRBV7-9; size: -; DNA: TGTGCCAGCAGCGTCCTACTAGCGGGGACAGATACGCAGTATTTT; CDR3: CASSVLLAGTDTQYF
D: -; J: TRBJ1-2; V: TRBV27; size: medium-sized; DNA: TGTGCCAGCAGTCCTCGTTGGGGGGGCGCCGATGGCTACACCTTC; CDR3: CASSPRWGGADGYTF
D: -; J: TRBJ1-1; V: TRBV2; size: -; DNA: TGTGCCAGTACTTTAAGGGGGGGGATGAACACTGAAGCTTTCTTT; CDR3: CASTLRGGMNTEAFF
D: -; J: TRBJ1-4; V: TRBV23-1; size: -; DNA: TGCGCCAGCAGTCAATCGAGAGGGGGGGGCAATGAAAAACTGTTTTTT; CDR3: CASSQSRGGGNEKLFF
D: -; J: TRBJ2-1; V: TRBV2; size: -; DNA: TGTGCCAGCAGTGAATGGGATGAGCAGTTCTTC; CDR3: CASSEWDEQFF
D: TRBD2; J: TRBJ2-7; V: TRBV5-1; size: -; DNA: TGCGCCAGCAGAAGTATAGTAGCGGGAGGGGCCGGCGAGCAGTACTTC; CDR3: CASRSIVAGGAGEQYF
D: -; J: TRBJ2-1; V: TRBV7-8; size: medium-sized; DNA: TGTGCCAGCAGCTTACATTATGAGCAGTTCTTC; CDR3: CASSLHYEQFF
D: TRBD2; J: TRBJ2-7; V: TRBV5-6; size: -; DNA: TGTGCCAGCAGCTTACATGCGACTAGCGGGAGATACGAGCAGTACTTC; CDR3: CASSLHATSGRYEQYF
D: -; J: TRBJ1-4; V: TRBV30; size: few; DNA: TGTGCCTGGAGTGTAGGCCCACCTTCCGAAAAACTGTTTTTT; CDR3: CAWSVGPPSEKLFF
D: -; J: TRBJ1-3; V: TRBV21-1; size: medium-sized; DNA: TGTGCCAGCAGCCTGGGACAGGGGGCGAAATTTACTGGAAACACCATATATTTT; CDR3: CASSLGQGAKFTGNTIYF
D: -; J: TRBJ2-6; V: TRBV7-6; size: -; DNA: TGTGCCAGCAGCCCGAGGTACTCTGGGGCCAACGTCCTGACTTTC; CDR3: CASSPRYSGANVLTF
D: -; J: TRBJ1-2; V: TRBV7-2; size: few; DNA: TGTGCCAGCAGCCGGGGGCAGACATTCTTGGGCTACACCTTC; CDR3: CASSRGQTFLGYTF
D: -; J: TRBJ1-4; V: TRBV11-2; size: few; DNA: TGTGCCAGCAGTAGAACCCGAGCAACTAATGAAAAACTGTTTTTT; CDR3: CASSRTRATNEKLFF
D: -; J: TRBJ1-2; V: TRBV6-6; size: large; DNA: TGTGCCAGCAGCTTCTATGGCTACACCTTC; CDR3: CASSFYGYTF
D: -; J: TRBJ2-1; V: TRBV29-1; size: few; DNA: TGCAGCGTTGGTACTATTTCCTACAATGAGCAGTTCTTC; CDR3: CSVGTISYNEQFF
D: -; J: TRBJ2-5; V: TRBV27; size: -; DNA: TGTGCCAGCAGTTTAGAGCGGAGGGGGACCCAGTACTTC; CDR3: CASSLERRGTQYF
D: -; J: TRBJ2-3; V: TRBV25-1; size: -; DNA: TGTGCCAGCAGTGAACGGAGGACAGATACGCAGTATTTT; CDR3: CASSERRTDTQYF
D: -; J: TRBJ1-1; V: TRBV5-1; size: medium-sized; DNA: TGCGCCAGCAGCCCGGGAGGGGGACGGGGCACTGAAGCTTTCTTT; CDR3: CASSPGGGRGTEAFF
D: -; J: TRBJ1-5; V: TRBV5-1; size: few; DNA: TGCGCCAGCAGCTTGAGCGGGGGGGCCCAGCCCCAGCATTTT; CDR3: CASSLSGGAQPQHF
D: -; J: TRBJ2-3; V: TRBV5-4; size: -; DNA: TGTGCCAGCAGCTTGGGGCGGGGGCCCTCCGGCACAGATACGCAGTATTTT; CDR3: CASSLGRGPSGTDTQYF
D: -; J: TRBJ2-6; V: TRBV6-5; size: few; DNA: TGTGCCAGCAGTTATTTCGGTGTCTCTGGGGCCAACGTCCTGACTTTC; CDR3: CASSYFGVSGANVLTF
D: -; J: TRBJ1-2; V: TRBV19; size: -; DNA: TGTGCCAGTAGGGCCCAGCAAGGGGTCTATGGCTACACCTTC; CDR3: CASRAQQGVYGYTF
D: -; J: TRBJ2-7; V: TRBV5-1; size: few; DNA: TGCGCCAGCAGCTTTAATAATGGTTTGGCAGCCTACGAGCAGTACTTC; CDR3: CASSFNNGLAAYEQYF
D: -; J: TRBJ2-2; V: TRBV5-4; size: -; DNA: TGTGCCAGCAGCGGCAGACTCAACACCGGGGAGCTGTTTTTT; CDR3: CASSGRLNTGELFF
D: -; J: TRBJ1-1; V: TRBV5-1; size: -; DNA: TGCGCCAGCAGCTTGCGGGCAGGCACGAACACTGAAGCTTTCTTT; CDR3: CASSLRAGTNTEAFF
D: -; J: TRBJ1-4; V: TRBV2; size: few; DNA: TGTGCCAGCAGTACGAACCAAGAGTCTAATGAAAAACTGTTTTTT; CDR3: CASSTNQESNEKLFF
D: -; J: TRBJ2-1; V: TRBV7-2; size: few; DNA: TGTGCCAGCAGCTCACGGATCGCGCAGGGTGAGCAGTTCTTC; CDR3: CASSSRIAQGEQFF
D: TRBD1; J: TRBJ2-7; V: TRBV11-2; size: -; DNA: TGTGCCAGCAGCTTGGGACAGTTCTACGAGCAGTACTTC; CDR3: CASSLGQFYEQYF
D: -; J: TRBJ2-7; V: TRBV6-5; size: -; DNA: TGTGCCGCAAGGACTCTTAGCTCCTACGAGCAGTACTTC; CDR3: CAARTLSSYEQYF
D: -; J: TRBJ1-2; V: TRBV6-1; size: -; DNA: TGTGCCAGCAGTTCCCTCACTAACTATGGCTACACCTTC; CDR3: CASSSLTNYGYTF
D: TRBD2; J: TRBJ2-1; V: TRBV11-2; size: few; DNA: TGTGCCAGCAGCCAAGACCCTAGCGGGGATCTCTGGGGCAATGAGCAGTTCTTC; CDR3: CASSQDPSGDLWGNEQFF
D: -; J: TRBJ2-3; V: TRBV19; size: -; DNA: TGTGCCAGTAGTACAATGGGAGATACGCAGTATTTT; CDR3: CASSTMGDTQYF
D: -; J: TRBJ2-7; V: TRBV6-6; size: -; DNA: TGTGCCAGCAGCCTCGTATTCGAGCGGACCTACGAGCAGTACTTC; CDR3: CASSLVFERTYEQYF
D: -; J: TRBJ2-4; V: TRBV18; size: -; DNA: TGTGCCAGCTCGGAAGGGGGGAACATTCAGTACTTC; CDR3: CASSEGGNIQYF
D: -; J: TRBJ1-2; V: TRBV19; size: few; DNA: TGTGCCAGTAGTATCGGAAGCCTCTCGGTTGGCTCTGGCTACACCTTC; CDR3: CASSIGSLSVGSGYTF
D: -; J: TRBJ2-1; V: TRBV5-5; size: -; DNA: TGTGCCAGCAGCTTTATCCATGAGCAGTTCTTC; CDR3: CASSFIHEQFF
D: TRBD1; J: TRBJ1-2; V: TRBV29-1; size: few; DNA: TGCAGCGTTGGGGACAGGGGGGAAGGCTACACCTTC; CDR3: CSVGDRGEGYTF
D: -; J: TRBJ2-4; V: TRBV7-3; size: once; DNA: TGTGCCAGCAGCCCGAGCCCTGGCATAGACATTCAGTACTTC; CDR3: CASSPSPGIDIQYF
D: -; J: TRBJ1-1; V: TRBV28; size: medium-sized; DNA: TGTGCCAGCAGTCGAGGCTGGACTGAAGCTTTCTTT; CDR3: CASSRGWTEAFF
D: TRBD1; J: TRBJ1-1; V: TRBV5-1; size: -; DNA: TGCGCCAGCAGCGGTTACGGGACAGGCTGGAACACTGAAGCTTTCTTT; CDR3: CASSGYGTGWNTEAFF